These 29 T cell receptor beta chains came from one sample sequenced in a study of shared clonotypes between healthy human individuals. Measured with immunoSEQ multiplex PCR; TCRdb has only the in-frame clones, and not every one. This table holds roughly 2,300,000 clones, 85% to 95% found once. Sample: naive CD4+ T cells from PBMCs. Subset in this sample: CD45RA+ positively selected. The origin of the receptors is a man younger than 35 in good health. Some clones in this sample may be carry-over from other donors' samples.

CDR3 amino acids: CASSRDSGRGNEQFF. The CDR3 DNA follows: TGCGCCAGCAGCCGCGATAGCGGGAGGGGCAATGAGCAGTTCTTC. The rearrangement uses TRBV5-1 and TRBJ2-1; 11 bases match TRBD2. This CDR3 is built from 15 residues. Germline V lookup: CDR1 SGHRS, CDR2 YFSETQ. V shed 4 bases and J 6 bases; nucleotides not matched to a gene: 6.

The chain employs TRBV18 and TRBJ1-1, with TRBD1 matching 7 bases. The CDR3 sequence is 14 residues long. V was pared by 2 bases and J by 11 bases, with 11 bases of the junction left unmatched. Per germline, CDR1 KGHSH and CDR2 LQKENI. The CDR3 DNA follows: TGTGCCAGCTCACCAACCGACAGGGAGATTGAGGCTTTCTTT. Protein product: CASSPTDREIEAFF.

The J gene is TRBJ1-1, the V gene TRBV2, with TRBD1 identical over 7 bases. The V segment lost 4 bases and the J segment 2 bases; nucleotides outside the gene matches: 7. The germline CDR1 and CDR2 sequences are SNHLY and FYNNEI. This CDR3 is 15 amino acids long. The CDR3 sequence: CASSGLQGRNTEAFF. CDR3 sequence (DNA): TGTGCCAGCAGTGGGTTACAGGGGAGAAACACTGAAGCTTTCTTT.

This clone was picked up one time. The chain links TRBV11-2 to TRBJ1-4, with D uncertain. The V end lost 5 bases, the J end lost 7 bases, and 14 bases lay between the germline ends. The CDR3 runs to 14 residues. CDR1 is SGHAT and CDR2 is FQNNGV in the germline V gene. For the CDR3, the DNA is TGTGCCAGCAGCCCCCTGGGGAGCGGTGAAAAACTGTTTTTT. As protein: CASSPLGSGEKLFF.

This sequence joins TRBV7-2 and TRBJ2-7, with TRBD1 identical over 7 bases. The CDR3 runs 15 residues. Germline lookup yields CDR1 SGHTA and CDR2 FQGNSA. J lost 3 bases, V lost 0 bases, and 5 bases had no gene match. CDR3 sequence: CASSLAGDSYYEQYF. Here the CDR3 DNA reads TGTGCCAGCAGCTTAGCGGGGGACAGCTACTACGAGCAGTACTTC.

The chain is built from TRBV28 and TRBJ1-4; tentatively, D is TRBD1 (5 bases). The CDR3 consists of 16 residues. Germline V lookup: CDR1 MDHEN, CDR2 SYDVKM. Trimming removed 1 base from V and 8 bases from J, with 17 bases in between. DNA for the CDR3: TGTGCCAGCAGTTTATCTTATCGGCAGGGTCGCGAAAAACTGTTTTTT. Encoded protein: CASSLSYRQGREKLFF.

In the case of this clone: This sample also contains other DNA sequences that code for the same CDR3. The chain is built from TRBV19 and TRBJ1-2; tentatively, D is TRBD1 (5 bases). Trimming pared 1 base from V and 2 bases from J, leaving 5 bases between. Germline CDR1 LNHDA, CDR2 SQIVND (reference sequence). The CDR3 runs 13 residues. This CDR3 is CASSIGGNYGYTF. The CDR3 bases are TGTGCCAGTAGTATAGGGGGGAACTATGGCTACACCTTC. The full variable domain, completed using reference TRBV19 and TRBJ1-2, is DGGITQSPKYLFRKEGQNVTLSCEQNLNHDAMYWYRQDPGQGLRLIYYSQIVNDFQKGDIAEGYSVSREKKESFPLTVTSAQKNPTAFYLCASSIGGNYGYTFGSGTRLTVV.

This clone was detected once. CDR3 sequence reads: CASSERGGPYEQYF. Here the CDR3 DNA reads TGTGCCAGCAGTGAACGTGGGGGCCCCTACGAGCAGTACTTC. The chain has TRBV2 and TRBJ2-7; D is possibly TRBD1 (6 bases). This CDR3 has 14 residues. CDR1 SNHLY and CDR2 FYNNEI come from the germline V gene. The ends were cut back, 2 bases at V and 2 bases at J, with 10 bases in the middle.

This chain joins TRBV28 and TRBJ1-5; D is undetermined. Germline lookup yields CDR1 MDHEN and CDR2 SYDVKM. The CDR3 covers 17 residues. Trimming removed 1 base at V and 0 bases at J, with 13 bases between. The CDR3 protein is CASSLLSGKLSNQPQHF. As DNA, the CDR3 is TGTGCCAGCAGTTTATTAAGCGGTAAGCTTAGCAATCAGCCCCAGCATTTT. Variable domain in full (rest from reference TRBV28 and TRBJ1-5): DVKVTQSSRYLVKRTGEKVFLECVQDMDHENMFWYRQDPGLGLRLIYFSYDVKMKEKGDIPEGYSVSREKKERFSLILESASTNQTSMYLCASSLLSGKLSNQPQHFGDGTRLSIL.

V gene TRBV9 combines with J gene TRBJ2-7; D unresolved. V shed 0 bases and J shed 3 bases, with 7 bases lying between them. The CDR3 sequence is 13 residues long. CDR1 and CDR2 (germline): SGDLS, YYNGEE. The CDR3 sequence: CASSVGGYYEQYF. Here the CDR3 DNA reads TGTGCCAGCAGCGTAGGGGGTTACTACGAGCAGTACTTC. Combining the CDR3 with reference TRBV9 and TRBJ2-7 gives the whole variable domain DSGVTQTPKHLITATGQRVTLRCSPRSGDLSVYWYQQSLDQGLQFLIQYYNGEERAKGNILERFSAQQFPDLHSELNLSSLELGDSALYFCASSVGGYYEQYFGPGTRLTVT.

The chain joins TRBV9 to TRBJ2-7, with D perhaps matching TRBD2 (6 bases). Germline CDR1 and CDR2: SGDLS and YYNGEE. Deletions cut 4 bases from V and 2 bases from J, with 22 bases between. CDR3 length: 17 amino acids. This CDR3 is CASSPLASSAYTYEQYF. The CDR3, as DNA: TGTGCCAGCAGCCCCCTAGCGTCCTCAGCCTACACCTACGAGCAGTACTTC.

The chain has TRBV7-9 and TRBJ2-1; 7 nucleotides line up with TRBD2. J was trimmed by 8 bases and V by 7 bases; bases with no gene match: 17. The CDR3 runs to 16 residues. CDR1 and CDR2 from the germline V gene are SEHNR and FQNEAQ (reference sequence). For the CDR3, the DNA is TGTGCCAGCACCTCCCGGCTGGCGGGAGTGATGGATGAGCAGTTCTTC. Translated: CASTSRLAGVMDEQFF.

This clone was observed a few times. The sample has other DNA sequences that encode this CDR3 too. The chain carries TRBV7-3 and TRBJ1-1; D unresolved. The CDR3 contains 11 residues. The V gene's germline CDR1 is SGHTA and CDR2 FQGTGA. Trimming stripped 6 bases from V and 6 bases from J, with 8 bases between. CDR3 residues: CASSSGAEAFF. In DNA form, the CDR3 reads TGTGCCAGCAGTAGCGGAGCTGAAGCTTTCTTT.

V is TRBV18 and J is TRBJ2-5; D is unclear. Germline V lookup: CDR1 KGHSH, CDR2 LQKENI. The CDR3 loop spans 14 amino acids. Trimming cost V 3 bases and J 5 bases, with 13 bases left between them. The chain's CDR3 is CASSPNIAGETQYF. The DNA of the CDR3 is TGTGCCAGCTCACCTAACATAGCTGGGGAGACCCAGTACTTC.

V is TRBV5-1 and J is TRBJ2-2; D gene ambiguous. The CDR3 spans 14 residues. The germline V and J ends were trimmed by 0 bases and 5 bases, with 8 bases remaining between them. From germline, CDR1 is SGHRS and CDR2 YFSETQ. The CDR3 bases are TGCGCCAGCAGCTTGGCCCGACCAACCGGGGAGCTGTTTTTT. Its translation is CASSLARPTGELFF.

The CDR3 sequence is CASSSGAGQGYEQYF. CDR3 DNA sequence: TGTGCCAGCAGCTCAGGGGCGGGGCAGGGCTACGAGCAGTACTTC. The chain uses TRBV7-8 and TRBJ2-7; D may match TRBD1 or TRBD2 (6 bases each). CDR1 and CDR2 (germline): SGHVS, FQNEAQ. This CDR3 spans 15 amino acids. The V end lost 4 bases, the J end lost 3 bases, and 16 bases lay between the germline ends.

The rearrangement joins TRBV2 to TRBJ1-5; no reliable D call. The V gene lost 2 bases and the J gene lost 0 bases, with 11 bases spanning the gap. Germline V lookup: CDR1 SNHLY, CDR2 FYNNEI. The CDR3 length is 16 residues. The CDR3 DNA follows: TGTGCCAGCAGTGAATTGACATTCTTTAGCAATCAGCCCCAGCATTTT. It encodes CASSELTFFSNQPQHF.

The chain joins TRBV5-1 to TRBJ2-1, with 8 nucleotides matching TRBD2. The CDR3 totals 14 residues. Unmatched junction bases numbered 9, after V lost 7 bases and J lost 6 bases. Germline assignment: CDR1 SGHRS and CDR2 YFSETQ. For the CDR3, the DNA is TGCGCCAGCTCTGTACTAGCGGAAACCAATGAGCAGTTCTTC. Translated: CASSVLAETNEQFF.

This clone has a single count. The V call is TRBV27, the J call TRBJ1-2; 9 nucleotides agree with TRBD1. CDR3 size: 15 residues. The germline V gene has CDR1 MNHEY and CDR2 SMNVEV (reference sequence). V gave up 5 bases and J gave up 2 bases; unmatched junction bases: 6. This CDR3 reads CASSTRDRVNYGYTF. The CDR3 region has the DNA TGTGCCAGCAGTACCCGGGACAGGGTAAACTATGGCTACACCTTC.

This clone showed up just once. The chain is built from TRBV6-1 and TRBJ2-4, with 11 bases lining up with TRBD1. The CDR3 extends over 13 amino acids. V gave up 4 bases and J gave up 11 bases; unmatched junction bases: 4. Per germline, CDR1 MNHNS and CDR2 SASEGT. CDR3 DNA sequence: TGTGCCAGCAGTGCAAAGGGACAGGGGGTTCAGTACTTC. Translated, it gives CASSAKGQGVQYF.

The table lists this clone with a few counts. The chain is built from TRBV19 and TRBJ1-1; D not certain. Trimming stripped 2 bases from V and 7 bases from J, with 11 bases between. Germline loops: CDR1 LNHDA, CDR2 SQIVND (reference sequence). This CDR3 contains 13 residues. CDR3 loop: CASSIRVYHEAFF. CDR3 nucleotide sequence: TGTGCCAGTAGTATAAGGGTGTACCATGAAGCTTTCTTT. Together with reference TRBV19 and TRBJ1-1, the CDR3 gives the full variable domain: DGGITQSPKYLFRKEGQNVTLSCEQNLNHDAMYWYRQDPGQGLRLIYYSQIVNDFQKGDIAEGYSVSREKKESFPLTVTSAQKNPTAFYLCASSIRVYHEAFFGQGTRLTVV.

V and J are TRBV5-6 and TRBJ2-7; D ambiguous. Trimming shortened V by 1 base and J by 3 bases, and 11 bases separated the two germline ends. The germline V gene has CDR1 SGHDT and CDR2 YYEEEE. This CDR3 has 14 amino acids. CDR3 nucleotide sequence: TGTGCCAGCAGCTTGATGGGCAGGAGCTACGAGCAGTACTTC. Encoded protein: CASSLMGRSYEQYF.

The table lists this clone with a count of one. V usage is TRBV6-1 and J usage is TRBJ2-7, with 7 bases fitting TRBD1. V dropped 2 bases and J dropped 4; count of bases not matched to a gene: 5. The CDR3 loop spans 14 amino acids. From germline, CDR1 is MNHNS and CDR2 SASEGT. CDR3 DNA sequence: TGTGCCAGCAGTGAATTTGGGACAGCATACGAGCAGTACTTC. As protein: CASSEFGTAYEQYF.

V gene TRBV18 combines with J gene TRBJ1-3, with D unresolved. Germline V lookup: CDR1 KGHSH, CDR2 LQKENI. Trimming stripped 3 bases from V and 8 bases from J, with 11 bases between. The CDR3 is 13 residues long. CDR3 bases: TGTGCCAGCTCACCCATTGCCGGGGACACCATATATTTT. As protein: CASSPIAGDTIYF.

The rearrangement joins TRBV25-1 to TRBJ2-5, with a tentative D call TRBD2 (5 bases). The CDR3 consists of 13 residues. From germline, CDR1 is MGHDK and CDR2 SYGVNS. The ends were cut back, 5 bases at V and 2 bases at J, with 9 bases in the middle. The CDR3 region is CASSTAGQETQYF. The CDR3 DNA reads TGTGCCAGCAGTACTGCGGGTCAAGAGACCCAGTACTTC.

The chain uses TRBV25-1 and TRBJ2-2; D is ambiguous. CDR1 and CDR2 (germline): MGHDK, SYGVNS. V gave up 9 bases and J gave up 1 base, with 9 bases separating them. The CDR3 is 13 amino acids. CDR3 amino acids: CASDGVNTGELFF. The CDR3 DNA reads TGTGCCAGTGATGGGGTGAACACCGGGGAGCTGTTTTTT.

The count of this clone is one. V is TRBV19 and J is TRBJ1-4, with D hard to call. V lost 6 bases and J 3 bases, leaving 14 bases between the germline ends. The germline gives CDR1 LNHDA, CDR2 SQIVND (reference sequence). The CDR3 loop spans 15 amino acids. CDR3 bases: TGTGCCAGTAGGAGGAGCGTTGAGGCTAATGAAAAACTGTTTTTT. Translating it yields CASRRSVEANEKLFF. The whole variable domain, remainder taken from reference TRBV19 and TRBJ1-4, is DGGITQSPKYLFRKEGQNVTLSCEQNLNHDAMYWYRQDPGQGLRLIYYSQIVNDFQKGDIAEGYSVSREKKESFPLTVTSAQKNPTAFYLCASRRSVEANEKLFFGSGTQLSVL.

For the CDR3, the DNA is TGTGCCAGCAGCTTAGGGACATCGATTTACGAGCAGTACTTC. This gives the protein CASSLGTSIYEQYF. The V call is TRBV13, the J call TRBJ2-7; no firm D call. Trimming stripped 0 bases from V and 4 bases from J, with 10 bases between. From germline, CDR1 is PRHDT and CDR2 FYEKMQ (reference sequence). The CDR3 length is 14 residues.

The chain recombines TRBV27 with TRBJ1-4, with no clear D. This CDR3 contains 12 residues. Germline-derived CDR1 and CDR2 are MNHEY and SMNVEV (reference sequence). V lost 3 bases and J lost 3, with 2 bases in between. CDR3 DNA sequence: TGTGCCAGCAGTTTCGCTAATGAAAAACTGTTTTTT. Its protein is CASSFANEKLFF.